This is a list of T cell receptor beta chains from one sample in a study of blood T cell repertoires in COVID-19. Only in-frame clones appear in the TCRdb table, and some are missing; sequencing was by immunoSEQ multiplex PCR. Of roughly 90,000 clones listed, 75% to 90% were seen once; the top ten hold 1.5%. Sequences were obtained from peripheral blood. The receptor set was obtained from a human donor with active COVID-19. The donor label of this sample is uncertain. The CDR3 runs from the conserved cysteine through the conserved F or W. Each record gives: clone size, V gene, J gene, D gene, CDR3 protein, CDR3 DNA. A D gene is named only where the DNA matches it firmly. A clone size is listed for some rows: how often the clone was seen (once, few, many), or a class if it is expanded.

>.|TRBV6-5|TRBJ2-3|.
CASRSGGEDTDTQYF
TGTGCCAGCAGATCCGGCGGGGAGGACACAGATACGCAGTATTTT
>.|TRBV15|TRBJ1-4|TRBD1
CATSTRQGNILFF
TGTGCCACCAGCACTCGACAGGGTAATATACTGTTTTTT
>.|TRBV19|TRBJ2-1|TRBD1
CASSTRTGGVNGEQFF
TGTGCCAGTAGTACAAGAACAGGGGGTGTAAATGGGGAGCAGTTCTTC
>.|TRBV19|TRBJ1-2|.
CASSIDRQESYGYTF
TGTGCCAGTAGTATAGATCGACAGGAAAGTTATGGCTACACCTTC
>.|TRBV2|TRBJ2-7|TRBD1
CASSGTGGFEQYF
TGTGCCAGCAGCGGGACAGGGGGATTCGAGCAGTACTTC
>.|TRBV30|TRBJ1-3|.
CAWSSGNTIYF
TGTGCCTGGAGTTCGGGAAACACCATATATTTT
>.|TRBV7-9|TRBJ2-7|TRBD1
CASNEGTGEFDEQYF
TGTGCCAGCAACGAAGGCACAGGGGAGTTCGACGAGCAGTACTTC
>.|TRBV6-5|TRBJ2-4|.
CASSYTGYKNIQYF
TGTGCCAGCAGTTACACAGGGTACAAAAACATTCAGTACTTC
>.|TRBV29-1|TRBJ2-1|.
CSVGITGFNEQFF
TGCAGCGTTGGGATTACAGGGTTTAATGAGCAGTTCTTC
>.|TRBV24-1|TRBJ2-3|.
CATSDLTGDTQYF
TGTGCCACCAGTGATTTGACAGGAGATACGCAGTATTTT
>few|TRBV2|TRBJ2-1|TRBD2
CASSFSGLAGVYNEQFF
TGTGCCAGCAGTTTCTCCGGACTAGCGGGGGTCTACAATGAGCAGTTCTTC
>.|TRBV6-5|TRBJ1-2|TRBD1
CASRRTGAPTF
TGTGCCAGCAGGCGTACAGGGGCGCCCACCTTC
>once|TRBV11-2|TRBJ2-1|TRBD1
CASRAGQGITNEQFF
TGTGCCAGCAGAGCCGGACAGGGTATTACCAATGAGCAGTTCTTC
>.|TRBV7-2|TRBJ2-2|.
CASSLLATTGELFF
TGTGCCAGCAGCCTGCTAGCGACCACCGGGGAGCTGTTTTTT
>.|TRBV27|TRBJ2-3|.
CASSLSGGMTSTDTQYF
TGTGCCAGCAGTTTATCCGGCGGGATGACTAGCACAGATACGCAGTATTTT
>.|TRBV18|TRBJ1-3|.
CASSPGRALSNTIYF
TGTGCCAGCTCCCCGGGCAGGGCTCTTTCGAACACCATATATTTT